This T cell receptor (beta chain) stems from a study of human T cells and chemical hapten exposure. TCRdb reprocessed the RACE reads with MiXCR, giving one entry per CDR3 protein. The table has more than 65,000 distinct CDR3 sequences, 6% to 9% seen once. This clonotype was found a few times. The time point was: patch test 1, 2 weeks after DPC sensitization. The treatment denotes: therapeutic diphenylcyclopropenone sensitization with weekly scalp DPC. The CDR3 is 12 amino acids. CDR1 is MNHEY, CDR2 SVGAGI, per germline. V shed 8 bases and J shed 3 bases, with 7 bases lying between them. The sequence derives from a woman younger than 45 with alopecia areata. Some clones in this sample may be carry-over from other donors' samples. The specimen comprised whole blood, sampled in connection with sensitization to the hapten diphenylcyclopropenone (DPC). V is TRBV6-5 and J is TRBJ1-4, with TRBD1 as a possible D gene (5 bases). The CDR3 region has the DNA TGTGCCAGCTCCAGGGCTAATGAAAAACTGTTTTTT. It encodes CASSRANEKLFF.